This T cell receptor beta chain was sequenced for a study of cytomegalovirus exposure and HLA in healthy donors (dated 2017 in TCRdb). Background on the whole study: An earlier analysis of approximately 640 of the donors reported roughly 300 Gb of sequence data and 117 million unique TCR beta sequences from 190 million or so T cells. Besides the first cohort of roughly 640 subjects, a separate validation cohort made up of around 120 different subjects was used. A later analysis re-examined previously published TCR beta repertoires from about 670 donors and added high-resolution HLA genotyping to investigate patterns of TCR occurrence. The study profiled the T cell repertoires of under 700 subjects by immunosequencing and related them to cytomegalovirus serostatus. An early release that covered about 640 HLA-typed donors contained about 300 gigabases of sequencing data and 65 million to 100 million unique TCR sequences. The study aimed to test whether cataloging public T cell receptors could reveal signatures of past pathogen exposure. Among the approximately 420 genotyped donors, around 81% belonged to the genetic ancestry cluster associated with self-reported Caucasian donors. Every discovery cohort repertoire had been produced on one sequencing platform. An earlier analysis of 450 to 750 of the donors used high-throughput TCR beta sequencing to judge whether each TCR beta V gene segment behaved as functional or pseudogenic. A later genetic analysis took genome-wide SNP genotypes for about 65% of the 666 donors and used that subset as a discovery cohort. A handful of DR-DQ haplotypes were handled as single units for association and clustering because linkage in the cohort was strong. The number of donors typed differed by locus, with roughly 629-640 for A, B, C, DRB1 and DQB1, roughly 520 for DQA1, nearly 610 for DPA1, and around 450 for DPB1. HLA typing covered class I and class II loci at four-digit resolution. High-throughput TCR immunosequencing, statistical association of individual TCRs with disease status, and machine learning were combined to predict cytomegalovirus infection status. Donor age, sex, ethnicity and CMV serostatus were compiled alongside the repertoire data. The later analysis used no new phenotypic data to find candidate immune exposures, relying instead on TCR beta sequences and their occurrence across donors. Across around 400 genotyped donors of the cohort, an average of about 240,000 unique TCR beta nucleotide sequences per donor were sequenced, and roughly a sixth of those sequences were non-productive.

Broad study findings and their caveats: Only TCR beta chains were sequenced in this cohort, and the absence of alpha or paired-chain data limited detectable features. Some IMGT-functional V segments, including TRBV6-2 and TRBV6-3, could not be distinguished by the 87-base-pair reads and were therefore excluded. Most CMV-associated TCR beta chains appeared to be HLA-restricted in a later analysis, and the HLA associations seemed to be driven largely by CMV exposure. At a false discovery rate of 0.05, a later analysis linked about 16,000 TCR beta sequences to specific HLA alleles. Strong co-occurrence of HLA alleles, especially DR and DQ, made assigning TCR associations to individual alleles difficult. In a later analysis, HLA-associated TCR beta chains showed more clonal expansion and lower generation probabilities than non-associated chains that were equally common. According to the authors, the approach could potentially be generalized to other disease states and immunological phenotypes. In a later analysis, TCR association rates were found to vary across HLA loci, with the most associated TCRs seen for DRB1 alleles and the fewest for HLA-C alleles. In vitro tests confirmed that three of the cytomegalovirus-associated TCR beta chains recognize cytomegalovirus antigens. A later genetic analysis reported fewer N-insertions in productive TCRs among donors in an Asian-associated ancestry cluster than the roughly 620-donor mean. In an earlier analysis of 450 to 750 of the donors, most TCR beta V segments appeared in productive rearrangements about 90% or about 30% of the time, broadly matching IMGT annotations. While some public TCRs were present in many individuals, most TCR sequences turned up only very rarely across donors. The only immune exposure information available for the cohort was CMV serostatus. Because HLA typing was missing for some donors at each locus, association tests included only the typed subset. Presence/absence analyses assumed roughly uniform sequencing depth across donors, an assumption that may not hold. A later analysis reported that several top co-occurrence clusters appeared linked to parvovirus B19, influenza, CMV and Epstein-Barr virus. A total of about 150 TCR beta chains were listed by the study as associated with cytomegalovirus. A further reported finding was that TCR beta sequences accurately predicted the HLA-A and HLA-B alleles for most subjects in the first cohort. Because counts were too low, about 18 rarely observed V segments, including chromosome 9 orphons, were excluded from the earlier analysis of around 590 of the donors. A cluster of highly shared sequence variants was judged likely to be a technical artifact of the sequencing pipeline. An association between a missense DCLRE1C variant and V-gene and J-gene trimming of TCR beta chains was found in a later genetic analysis and replicated in an independent cohort. Cytomegalovirus status was reported to be diagnosed by the classifier with high specificity and sensitivity in both the original and validation cohorts. Correlated functional status among segregating V segments might be attributable to linkage disequilibrium, but an unknown experimental factor could not be ruled out.

The method was the immunoSEQ multiplex PCR assay. For the multiplex PCR, a mixture combining 60 forward primers for TCR Vbeta segments and 13 reverse primers for TCR Jbeta segments was used. The CDR3 region of rearranged TCR beta genes was amplified from genomic DNA by a multiplex PCR assay. The Illumina HiSeq System was used to sequence the amplified TCR beta libraries as 87-base-pair reads. The study's own analysis went as follows. A later analysis tallied 75 million to 85 million unique TCR beta chains across the 666 repertoires, and approximately 12 million of those chains were shared by two or more donors. To remove PCR and sequencing errors, raw reads were error-corrected and collapsed into unique sequences using a nearest-neighbor algorithm that merged closely related sequences. To assign V, D and J gene segments, CDR3 sequences were aligned to IMGT reference sequences. For a sequence to be retained, a match of at least six nucleotides was required to both a V gene segment and a J gene segment. A rearrangement was called productive if the CDR3 had no stop codons and remained in frame with V and J, and every other rearrangement was called non-productive. CDR3 was defined by IMGT convention, running from the second conserved V-encoded cysteine to the conserved J-encoded phenylalanine. The earlier analysis of roughly 590 of the donors excluded sequences that lacked an unambiguous match to a single V gene segment. An earlier analysis of 587 of the donors classified V segments as functional when productive rearrangements were above 56.7% and as segregating when the standard deviation between donors was above 5%. A statistical classification framework was built for diagnosing cytomegalovirus status from the catalog of TCR beta chain sequences. In a later analysis, V and J genes were assigned by comparing TCR nucleotide sequences against IMGT/GENE-DB human TR gene sequences. The TCRdist pipeline was used in a later analysis to assign CDR3 sequences and most-parsimonious VDJ recombination scenarios. In a later analysis, every TCR beta chain was defined by the combination of its CDR3 amino acid sequence and its V-gene family, and reads without a unique V-gene family were dropped. In a later analysis, 450 to 600 highly shared, low-generation-probability nucleotide sequences were removed to address suspected cross-contamination and a sequencing artifact. For each public chain, a later analysis derived a clonal expansion index from normalized ranks of inferred template counts within each repertoire. In a later analysis, generation probabilities were computed using a VDJ recombination model fitted to out-of-frame rearrangements, and the results were checked against IGoR. In a later analysis, hypergeometric tests were used to score TCR-TCR, TCR-HLA and TCR-CMV co-occurrence, with a repertoire-size bias correction applied to TCR pairs. In a later analysis, false discovery rates were estimated by permuting HLA or CMV assignments 20 times. In a later analysis, co-occurring TCRs were grouped using DBSCAN, and TCRdist sequence similarity was added for clustering within HLA-allele-positive subsets. Repertoires with fewer than 30,000 or more than 120,000 public chains, plus five repertoires with anomalous nucleotide sharing, were excluded from co-occurrence clustering. TCRdb took this table from immuneACCESS and kept in-frame rearrangements with V and J called. Such tables lack part of the clones; where checked against another copy, unresolved V genes explain under half of the gap, and the rest is unexplained. From that table come the V and J calls and clone size; the DNA was used to work out D and trimming. The sample data list hundreds of thousands of clones, and 70% to 80% of these were observed just once. The ten top clones hold 1.8% of the sample.

About this clone itself: The clone's antigen remains unknown. Base quality data are lacking; no much larger clone is found one base away.

The cohort was made up of 500 to 800 healthy bone marrow donors. At the time of sampling, all cohort members were nominally healthy, though unrecorded immune exposures were likely present. The donor was CMV seronegative and was included in the group of 352 seronegative cohort members. Each donor provided a peripheral blood sample, and peripheral blood mononuclear cells were used for TCR beta sequencing. Genomic DNA extraction from the blood cell samples was performed with the Qiagen DNeasy Blood Extraction Kit. The cysteine opens and the phenylalanine closes a CDR3 of 15 amino acids. This entry keeps only the CDR3 DNA: 45 bases, framed from base 1. Trimming accounts for 2 bases at V and 5 bases at J, while the number of junction bases matched to no gene is 2. CDR1 and CDR2, looked up from the germline V gene, are SGHDT and YYEEEE.

Sample: PBMCs. This clonotype originated in a woman aged 25 to 45 in good health and CMV-seronegative. Recombination connected TRBV5-6 to TRBJ2-3, with 13 bases aligning to TRBD2. CDR3 loop: CASSLLAGGQDTQYF. The DNA is TGTGCCAGCAGCTTACTAGCGGGAGGGCAAGATACGCAGTATTTT.